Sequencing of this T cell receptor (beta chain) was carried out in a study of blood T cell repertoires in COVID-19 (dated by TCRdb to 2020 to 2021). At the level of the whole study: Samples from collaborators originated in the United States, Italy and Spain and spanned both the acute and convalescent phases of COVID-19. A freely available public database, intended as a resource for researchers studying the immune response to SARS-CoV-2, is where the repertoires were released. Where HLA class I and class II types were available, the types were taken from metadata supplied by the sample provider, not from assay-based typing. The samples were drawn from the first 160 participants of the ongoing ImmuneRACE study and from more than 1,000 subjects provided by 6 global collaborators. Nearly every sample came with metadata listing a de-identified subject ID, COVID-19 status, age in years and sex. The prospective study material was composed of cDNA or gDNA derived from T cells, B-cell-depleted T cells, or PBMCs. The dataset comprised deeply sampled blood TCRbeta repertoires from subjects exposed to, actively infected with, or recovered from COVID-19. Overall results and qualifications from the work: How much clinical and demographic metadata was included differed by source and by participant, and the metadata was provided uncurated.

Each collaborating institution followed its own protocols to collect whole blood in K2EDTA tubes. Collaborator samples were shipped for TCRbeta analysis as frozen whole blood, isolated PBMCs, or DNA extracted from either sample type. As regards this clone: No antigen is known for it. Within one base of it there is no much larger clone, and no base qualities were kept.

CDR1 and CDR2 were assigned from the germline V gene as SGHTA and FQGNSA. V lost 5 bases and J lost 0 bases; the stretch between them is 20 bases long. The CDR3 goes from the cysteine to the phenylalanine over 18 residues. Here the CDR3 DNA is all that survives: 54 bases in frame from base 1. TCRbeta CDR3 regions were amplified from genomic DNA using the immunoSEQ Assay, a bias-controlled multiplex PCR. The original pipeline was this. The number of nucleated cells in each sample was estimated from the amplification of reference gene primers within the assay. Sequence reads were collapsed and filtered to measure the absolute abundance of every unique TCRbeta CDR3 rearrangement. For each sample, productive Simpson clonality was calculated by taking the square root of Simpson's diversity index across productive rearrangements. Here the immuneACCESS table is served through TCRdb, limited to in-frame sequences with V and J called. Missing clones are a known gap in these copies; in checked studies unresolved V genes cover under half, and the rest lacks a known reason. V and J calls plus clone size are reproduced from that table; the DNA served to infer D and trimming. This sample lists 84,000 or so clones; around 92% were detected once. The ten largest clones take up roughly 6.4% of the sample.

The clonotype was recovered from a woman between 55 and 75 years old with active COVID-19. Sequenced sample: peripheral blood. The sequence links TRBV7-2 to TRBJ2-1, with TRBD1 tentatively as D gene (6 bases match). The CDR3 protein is CASSPRTVTPSSYNEQFF. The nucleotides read TGTGCCAGCAGCCCGAGGACAGTTACCCCGAGCTCCTACAATGAGCAGTTCTTC.